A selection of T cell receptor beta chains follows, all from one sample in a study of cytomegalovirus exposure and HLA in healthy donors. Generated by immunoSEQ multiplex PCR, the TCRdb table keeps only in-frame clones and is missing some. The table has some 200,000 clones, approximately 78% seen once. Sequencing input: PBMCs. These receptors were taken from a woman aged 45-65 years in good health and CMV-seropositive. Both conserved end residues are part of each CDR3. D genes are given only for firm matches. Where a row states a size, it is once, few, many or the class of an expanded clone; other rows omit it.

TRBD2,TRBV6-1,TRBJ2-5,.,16,TGTGCCAGCAGTGAAATAGGACTAGGGGTCGGGGAGACCCAGTACTTC,CASSEIGLGVGETQYF
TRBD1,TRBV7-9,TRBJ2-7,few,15,TGTGCCAGCAGTCGTGTGGGACAGGGTGGCTACGAGCAGTACTTC,CASSRVGQGGYEQYF
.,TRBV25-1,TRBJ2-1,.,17,TGTGCCAGCAGTGAGGGGGGGGCCCCTGGTTCGAGGAATGAGCAGTTCTTC,CASSEGGAPGSRNEQFF
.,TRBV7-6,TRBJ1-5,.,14,TGTGCCAGCAGCCCTATCGGAGGCAATCAGCCCCAGCATTTT,CASSPIGGNQPQHF
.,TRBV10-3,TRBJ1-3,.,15,TGTGCCATCAGTCCTACAGGGTTTCGTGCAAACACCATATATTTT,CAISPTGFRANTIYF
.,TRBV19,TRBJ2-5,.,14,TGTGCCAGTAGGGAAACAGGGATACAAGAGACCCAGTACTTC,CASRETGIQETQYF
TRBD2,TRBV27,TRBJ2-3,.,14,TGTGCCAGCAGTGCGGCTAGCGGGGGCCTCAGGCAGTATTTT,CASSAASGGLRQYF
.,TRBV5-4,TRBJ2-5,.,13,TGTGCCAGCAGCCACAGGGAGCAAGAGACCCAGTACTTC,CASSHREQETQYF
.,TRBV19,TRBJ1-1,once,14,TGTGCCAGTAGTTCACAGGGACTGAACACTGAAGCTTTCTTT,CASSSQGLNTEAFF
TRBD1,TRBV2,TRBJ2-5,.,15,TGTGCCAGCAGTCCGCCGACAGGGGGTTACGAGACCCAGTACTTC,CASSPPTGGYETQYF
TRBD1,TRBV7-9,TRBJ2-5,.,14,TGTGCCAGCAGCCTGAGACAGGGCAGGGAGACCCAGTACTTC,CASSLRQGRETQYF
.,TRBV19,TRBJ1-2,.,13,TGTGCCGCAAAGGGGCAGGTCAACTATGGCTACACCTTC,CAAKGQVNYGYTF
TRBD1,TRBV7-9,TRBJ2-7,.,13,TGTTCCAGCAGCCTCGGGACAGCCTACGAGCAGTACTTC,CSSSLGTAYEQYF
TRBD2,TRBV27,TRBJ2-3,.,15,TGTGCCACCACCCCACGGGGGGAGGATTCGGATACGCAGTATTTT,CATTPRGEDSDTQYF
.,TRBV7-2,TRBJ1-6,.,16,TGTGCCAGCAGCTCCCACTCTACAGGGACTAATTCACCCCTCCACTTT,CASSSHSTGTNSPLHF
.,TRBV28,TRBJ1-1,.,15,TGTGCCAGCAGCGAGGGGTTCGGGGACTCGGGGAAAGCTTTCTTT,CASSEGFGDSGKAFF
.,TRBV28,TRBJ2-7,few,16,TGTGCCAGCAGTCTGGGGAATGGGGCAGAGGCCTACGAGCAGTACTTC,CASSLGNGAEAYEQYF
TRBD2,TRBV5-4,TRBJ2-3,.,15,TGTGCCAGCAGCTTGGATGGGACTATAACAGATACGCAGTATTTT,CASSLDGTITDTQYF
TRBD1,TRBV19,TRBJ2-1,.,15,TGTGCCAGTAGTAAGACAGGGGGCGCCTGGAATGAGCAGTTCTTC,CASSKTGGAWNEQFF
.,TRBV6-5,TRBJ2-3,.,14,TGTGCCAGCAGTAGGGACACCAGCACAGATACGCAGTATTTT,CASSRDTSTDTQYF
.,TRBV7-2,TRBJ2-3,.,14,TGTGCCAGCAGCTCCGGGACTAGCACAGATACGCAGTATTTT,CASSSGTSTDTQYF
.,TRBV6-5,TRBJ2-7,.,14,TGTGCCAGCAGGCGGACTGTCTTCGGGGACGAGCAGTACTTC,CASRRTVFGDEQYF
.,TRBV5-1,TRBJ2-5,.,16,TGCGCCAGCAGCTTGGGGGCAGGGCAGGGGCAAGAGACCCAGTACTTC,CASSLGAGQGQETQYF
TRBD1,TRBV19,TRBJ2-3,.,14,TGTGCCAGTAGCGACAGGGGAGGCACAGATACGCAGTATTTT,CASSDRGGTDTQYF
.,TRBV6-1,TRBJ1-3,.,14,TGTGCCAGCAGAAGTACGACAGGAGGAAACACCATATATTTT,CASRSTTGGNTIYF
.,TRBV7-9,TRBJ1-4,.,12,TGTTCCAGCAGCCCCGGGGGTGAAAAACTGTTTTTT,CSSSPGGEKLFF
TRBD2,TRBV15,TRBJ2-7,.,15,TGTGCCACCAGCACCGGGACTAGCGGGCCCTACGAGCAGTACTTC,CATSTGTSGPYEQYF
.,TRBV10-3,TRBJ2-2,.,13,TGTGCCATCAGTGACAGGGGGGCCGGGGAGCTGTTTTTT,CAISDRGAGELFF
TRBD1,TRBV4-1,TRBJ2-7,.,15,TGCGCCAGCAGCGCAGGACAGGGTCCGACCTACGAGCAGTACTTC,CASSAGQGPTYEQYF
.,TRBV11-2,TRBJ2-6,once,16,TGTGCCAGCAGCTTGTTAGGGGTCTCTGGGGCCAACGTCCTGACTTTC,CASSLLGVSGANVLTF
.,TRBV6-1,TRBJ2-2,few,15,TGTGCCAGCAGTGAAGCGAGGGCTGGCACCGGGGAGCTGTTTTTT,CASSEARAGTGELFF
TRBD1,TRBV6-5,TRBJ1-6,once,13,TGTGCCAGCCGACAGGGGGGTGGATCACCCCTCCACTTT,CASRQGGGSPLHF
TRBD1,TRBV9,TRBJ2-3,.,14,TGTGCCAGCAGCGTAGCAGGGGGCGCAGATACGCAGTATTTT,CASSVAGGADTQYF
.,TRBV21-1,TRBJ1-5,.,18,TGTGCCAGCAGCAAACCCGCGGTAGAGTACCTTCATAATCAGCCCCAGCATTTT,CASSKPAVEYLHNQPQHF
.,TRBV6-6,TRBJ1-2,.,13,TGTGCCAGCAGTTCCCTCGGGGGGCATGGCTACACCTTC,CASSSLGGHGYTF
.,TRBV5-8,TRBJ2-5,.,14,TGTGCCAGCAGCCCCGGACAGTACCAAGAGACCCAGTACTTC,CASSPGQYQETQYF
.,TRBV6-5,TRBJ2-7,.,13,TGTGCCAGCAGTCCACTAAGGGGTTCCGAGCAGTACTTC,CASSPLRGSEQYF
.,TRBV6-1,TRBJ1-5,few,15,TGTGCCAGCAGTGAATGGGGGCTCCCCAATCAGCCCCAGCATTTT,CASSEWGLPNQPQHF
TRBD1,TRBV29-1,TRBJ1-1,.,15,TGCAGCGTTGTCCCAGGACAGGGAATGAACACTGAAGCTTTCTTT,CSVVPGQGMNTEAFF
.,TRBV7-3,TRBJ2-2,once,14,TGTGCCAGCAGCCAAACAGGGACCACCGGGGAGCTGTTTTTT,CASSQTGTTGELFF
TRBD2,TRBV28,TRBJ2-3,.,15,TGTGCCAGCAGTGGACTAGCGGGGGGTTTGGATACGCAGTATTTT,CASSGLAGGLDTQYF
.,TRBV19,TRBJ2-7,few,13,TGTGCCAGTAGTATCACTTATCAGGGTGAGCAGTACTTC,CASSITYQGEQYF
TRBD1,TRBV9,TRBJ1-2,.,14,TGTGCCAGCAGCTCTTCACAGGGGGACTATGGCTACACCTTC,CASSSSQGDYGYTF
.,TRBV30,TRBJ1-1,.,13,TGTGCCTGGCGCCTGGACAGCTTCACTGAAGCTTTCTTT,CAWRLDSFTEAFF
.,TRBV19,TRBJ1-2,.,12,TGTGCCAGTAGTATCCCAGGGGATGGCTACACCTTC,CASSIPGDGYTF
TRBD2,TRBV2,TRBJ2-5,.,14,TGTGCCACCGGACTAGCGGGAGGGCAAGAGACCCAGTACTTC,CATGLAGGQETQYF
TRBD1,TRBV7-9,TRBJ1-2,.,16,TGTTCCAGCAGCCCGAACGCGGGACAGTCTAACTATGGCTACACCTTC,CSSSPNAGQSNYGYTF
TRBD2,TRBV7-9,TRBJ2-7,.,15,TGTGCCAGCAGCCGATTAGCGGGAGGGGCGTACGAGCAGTACTTC,CASSRLAGGAYEQYF
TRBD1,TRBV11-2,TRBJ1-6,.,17,TGTGCCAGCAGCTCGAAGCGGGGACAGGGCACTAATTCACCCCTCCACTTT,CASSSKRGQGTNSPLHF
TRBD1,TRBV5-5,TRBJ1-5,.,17,TGTGCCAGCAGCCCAGGGACAGCACTCTCTACCAATCAGCCCCAGCATTTT,CASSPGTALSTNQPQHF